The rows below give T cell receptor beta chains drawn from one sample of a study of human T cells and chemical hapten exposure. One entry per CDR3 protein, called by TCRdb with MiXCR from the RACE reads. The data show approximately 110,000 distinct CDR3 sequences, 9.5% to 12% seen once. The material sequenced was whole blood, taken in connection with sensitization to the hapten diphenylcyclopropenone (DPC). Receptor source: a woman in her forties with alopecia areata. Some clones in this sample may be carry-over from other donors' samples. CDR3s include the opening cysteine and the closing phenylalanine or tryptophan. D genes are given only for firm matches. A row's size may be missing; if present it is once, few, many or a size class.

NA,TRBD2,TRBJ2-3,TRBV20-1,CSARDGAGGGDTQYF,TGCAGTGCTAGAGATGGGGCGGGAGGAGGAGATACGCAGTATTTT
many,NA,TRBJ1-6,TRBV20-1,CSAPYRDSPLHF,TGCAGTGCTCCTTACAGGGATTCACCCCTCCACTTT
NA,NA,TRBJ2-5,TRBV18,CASSPEKGGQETQYF,TGTGCCAGCTCACCAGAGAAAGGAGGCCAAGAGACCCAGTACTTC
few,TRBD2,TRBJ2-7,TRBV27,CASSFRLAGVHSYEQYF,TGTGCCAGCAGTTTTAGACTAGCGGGGGTTCACTCCTACGAGCAGTACTTC
NA,TRBD1,TRBJ2-4,TRBV7-2,CASSSMTGTPRGNIQYF,TGTGCCAGCAGCTCGATGACAGGGACCCCCAGGGGAAACATTCAGTACTTC
few,TRBD2,TRBJ2-7,TRBV6-2/TRBV6-3,CASSSPRLAGAPDEQYF,TGTGCCAGCAGTTCCCCGCGGCTAGCGGGGGCCCCAGACGAGCAGTACTTC
few,TRBD1,TRBJ2-1,TRBV9,CASSVLGTGTHEQFF,TGTGCCAGCAGCGTATTAGGGACAGGGACGCATGAGCAGTTCTTC
NA,NA,TRBJ1-5,TRBV10-3,CAISESGRTDQPQHF,TGTGCCATCAGTGAGTCGGGGAGAACCGATCAGCCCCAGCATTTT
NA,NA,TRBJ2-7,TRBV18,CASSPPGQGLLYEQYF,TGTGCCAGCTCACCCCCGGGGCAGGGCCTACTCTACGAGCAGTACTTC
NA,TRBD2,TRBJ2-5,TRBV18,CASSATSAQETQYF,TGTGCCAGCTCAGCAACTAGCGCCCAAGAGACCCAGTACTTC
few,TRBD2,TRBJ2-1,TRBV12-3/TRBV12-4,CASSRTSTNYNEQFF,TGTGCCAGCAGCCGGACTAGCACCAATTACAATGAGCAGTTCTTC
NA,NA,TRBJ1-5,TRBV19,CASRSRGEAQPQHF,TGTGCCAGTAGGAGCAGGGGTGAGGCTCAGCCCCAGCATTTT
many,TRBD2,TRBJ2-7,TRBV5-1,CASTEGSGIKSSYEQYF,TGCGCCAGCACGGAGGGTAGCGGGATTAAGAGCTCCTACGAGCAGTACTTC
many,TRBD2,TRBJ2-7,TRBV28,CASTPSGRAYEQYF,TGTGCCAGCACCCCTAGCGGGAGGGCCTACGAGCAGTACTTC
NA,NA,TRBJ2-2,TRBV10-3,CAISEVEGTGELFF,TGTGCCATCAGTGAGGTGGAGGGCACCGGGGAGCTGTTTTTT
few,TRBD1,TRBJ2-7,TRBV28,CASTIGQGARYEQYF,TGTGCCAGCACCATTGGACAGGGGGCGCGATACGAGCAGTACTTC
many,TRBD2,TRBJ2-1,TRBV24-1,CATSDFGLAGYNEQFF,TGTGCCACCAGTGATTTTGGGCTAGCGGGCTACAATGAGCAGTTCTTC
NA,TRBD2,TRBJ2-7,TRBV7-2,CASSLILAGAYEQYF,TGTGCCAGCAGCTTAATACTAGCGGGAGCCTACGAGCAGTACTTC
NA,TRBD1,TRBJ2-3,TRBV30,CAWRAWTGGTDTQYF,TGTGCCTGGAGGGCATGGACAGGGGGAACAGATACGCAGTATTTT
once,NA,TRBJ2-1,TRBV2,CASKEASSYNEQFF,TGTGCCAGCAAGGAAGCAAGCTCCTACAATGAGCAGTTCTTC
NA,NA,TRBJ2-3,TRBV6-2/TRBV6-3,CASRAPDTQYF,TGTGCCAGCAGGGCTCCAGATACGCAGTATTTT
many,NA,TRBJ2-1,TRBV29-1,CSVLRGTVDNEQFF,TGCAGCGTCCTTCGCGGGACGGTCGACAATGAGCAGTTCTTC
NA,TRBD1,TRBJ2-5,TRBV6-2/TRBV6-3,CASSYFRDRAQETQYF,TGTGCCAGCAGTTACTTCCGGGACAGGGCACAAGAGACCCAGTACTTC
NA,NA,TRBJ2-7,TRBV7-9,CASSLGTVFEQYF,TGTGCCAGCAGCTTAGGGACAGTGTTCGAGCAGTACTTC
many,TRBD1,TRBJ2-6,TRBV7-9,CASSRSGTGASRSGANVLTF,TGTGCCAGCAGCCGAAGCGGGACAGGGGCCAGCCGGTCTGGGGCCAACGTCCTGACTTTC
many,NA,TRBJ1-1,TRBV2,CASSDTGNTEAFF,TGTGCCAGCAGTGACACAGGGAACACTGAAGCTTTCTTT
many,NA,TRBJ1-1,TRBV6-6,CASSFARDTEAFF,TGTGCCAGCAGCTTTGCCAGGGACACTGAAGCTTTCTTT
few,NA,TRBJ1-3,TRBV3-1,CASSQGPRNTIYF,TGTGCCAGCAGCCAGGGACCGAGAAACACCATATATTTT